This T cell receptor (beta chain) derives from a study of response to subunit inactivated influenza vaccine (dated by TCRdb to about 2018). Concerning the study at large: Deep quantitative profiling of the T cell receptor repertoire was used in the study to follow responses to a trivalent subunit inactivated influenza vaccine.

Reading the germline V gene gives CDR1 SNHLY and CDR2 FYNNEI. The CDR3 spans 11 residues, from the cysteine through the phenylalanine. Only the CDR3 DNA stays, 33 bases, in frame from base 1. The junction shows trimming of 7 bases on V and 12 bases on J, plus 12 bases between the germline ends. The method behind the library was RT-PCR. TCRdb names Illumina HiSeq 2500 as the instrument used. The public sequencing data were trimmed at Q25 with fastp and processed into clonotypes with MiXCR by TCRdb, which kept only in-frame beta chains. Each entry merges the rows of one CDR3 protein and shows their most common DNA and genes. In this sample the table shows hundreds of thousands of distinct CDR3 sequences, roughly 13% of which occur a single time. The ten largest clones add up to less than 9% of the sample. Broader findings and caveats from the paper: The authors proposed that each seasonal influenza vaccination may bring in only a limited number of new T cells.

Of note for this clonotype: Its antigen has not been determined. It has no much larger one-base neighbor in the sample; base qualities were not kept.

Material: PBMCs from blood, obtained about 14 days before vaccination. This sequence uses TRBV2 and TRBJ1-4; the D gene cannot be resolved reliably. The clonotype originates from a man aged 45-60 years who received an inactivated influenza vaccine. Donor details come from another sample of the same person, matched by shared clones. The CDR3 protein: CASMGRGELFF. Here is the DNA: TGTGCCAGCATGGGCCGTGGGGAACTGTTTTTT.